Sequencing of this T cell receptor beta chain was carried out in a study of technical replicates of blood from a few donors. With 3 bases removed from V and 4 bases from J, the gap between germline ends came to 9 bases. The CDR3 spans 14 residues. The V gene's germline CDR1 is MNHNS and CDR2 SASEGT. The data were produced by immunoSEQ multiplex PCR, yet TCRdb's version contains in-frame clones alone and is incomplete. The sample consists of roughly 87,000 clones, about 94% of them appearing once. Sequencing was performed on T cells isolated from PBMCs. The chain links TRBV6-1 to TRBJ2-2; D is ambiguous. The TCR originated in a human donor in good health. CDR3 nucleotides: TGTGCCAGCAGTGATGGAAGGAGCACCGGGGAGCTGTTTTTT. This translates into CASSDGRSTGELFF.